This T cell receptor beta chain stems from a study of cytomegalovirus exposure and HLA in healthy donors. The CDR3 sequence is 15 residues long. Germline CDR1 and CDR2: SGHVS and FQNEAQ. The PCR ran on 60 Vbeta and 13 Jbeta primers. Clones were sequenced by immunoSEQ multiplex PCR, and TCRdb holds only the in-frame ones, with some missing. The sample gives roughly 180,000 clones, roughly 82% of which show up once; around 1.2% is in the top ten. The origin of this receptor is a girl aged 2-10 years in good health and CMV-seropositive. The rearrangement joins TRBV7-8 to TRBJ2-5; tentative D call: TRBD2 (6 bases). The DNA end is a closer match to TRBJ2-7, so the J assignment may be wrong. Sequences were obtained from PBMCs. The CDR3 loop reads CASSTRDWEKYEQYF. In DNA form, the CDR3 reads TGTGCCAGCAGCACCCGGGACTGGGAAAAATACGAGCAGTACTTC.